This passage covers 27 T cell receptor beta chains from one sample sequenced in a study of long-term antiretroviral therapy in people with HIV (dated by TCRdb to between 2021 and 2023). The immunoSEQ hsTCRB v3.0 assay was used at survey level resolution to sequence the TRB variable region. TCRdb limited this immuneACCESS table to in-frame rearrangements with V and J called. A share of clones is missing; checked studies link under half to unresolved V genes, and the rest is unexplained. The sample data list 20,000 to 25,000 clones, and roughly 84% of these were observed just once. The ten most abundant clones make up approximately 11% of the sample. This specimen was unsorted PBMCs, taken 2.4 years after starting antiretroviral therapy. Receptors were obtained from a man aged 35-49 years with HIV.

The chain has TRBV2 and TRBJ1-4, with 7 bases aligning to TRBD1. J gave up 5 bases and V 7 bases, and 16 bases lay outside the gene matches. CDR1 SNHLY and CDR2 FYNNEI come from the germline V gene. The CDR3 consists of 17 residues. The CDR3 loop is CASNRNFGQAGNEKLFF. CDR3 nucleotide sequence: TGTGCCAGCAATAGAAATTTTGGACAGGCTGGGAATGAAAAACTGTTTTTT.

The chain recombines TRBV2 with TRBJ1-1, with no clear D. Trimming removed 2 bases from V and 1 base from J, with 11 bases in between. Germline CDR1 is SNHLY and CDR2 is FYNNEI. The CDR3 sequence is 15 residues long. For the CDR3, the DNA is TGTGCCAGCAGTGAACCGAGGATGGCGAACACTGAAGCTTTCTTT. Residues: CASSEPRMANTEAFF.

This clone has only a few counts. The chain carries TRBV6-1 and TRBJ1-6; TRBD1 is a possible D gene (5 bases). With 1 base removed from V and 7 bases from J, the gap between germline ends came to 11 bases. CDR3 length: 15 residues. CDR1 is MNHNS and CDR2 is SASEGT in the germline V gene. The CDR3 bases are TGTGCCAGCAGTGAAGTCCCAGGGATCAATTCACCCCTCCACTTT. Amino acids: CASSEVPGINSPLHF.

The J gene is TRBJ2-3, the V gene TRBV5-1, with TRBD1 as a possible D gene (5 bases). This CDR3 contains 15 residues. The V and J ends lost 6 bases and 2 bases respectively, with 16 bases between them. CDR1 is SGHRS and CDR2 is YFSETQ in the germline V gene. The CDR3 loop reads CASTSLGAPTDTQYF. The CDR3 nucleotides read TGCGCCAGCACCTCTCTAGGGGCGCCCACAGATACGCAGTATTTT.

Written as DNA, the CDR3 is TGCGCCAGCAGCCCGTCAGGACAGGGGGCCGGGGAGCAGTACTTC. Translation: CASSPSGQGAGEQYF. The chain links TRBV5-1 to TRBJ2-7; TRBD1 agrees at 11 bases. CDR1 SGHRS and CDR2 YFSETQ come from the germline V gene. This CDR3 comprises 15 residues. Trimming cost V 4 bases and J 7 bases; bases outside gene matches: 10.

The CDR3 sequence: CASRDSATYEQYF. CDR3 DNA: TGTGCCAGCAGGGACAGCGCAACCTACGAGCAGTACTTC. The chain links TRBV6-6 to TRBJ2-7; D is possibly TRBD1 (6 bases). Germline assignment: CDR1 MNHNY and CDR2 SVGAGI (reference sequence). This CDR3 has 13 residues. The V end lost 6 bases, the J end lost 2 bases, and 11 bases lay between the germline ends.

V usage is TRBV19 and J usage is TRBJ1-6; TRBD1 might be the D (6 bases). CDR1 is LNHDA and CDR2 is SQIVND in the germline V gene (reference sequence). There are 15 residues in the CDR3. Trimming took 7 bases from V and 7 from J, leaving 17 bases between them. The CDR3 DNA follows: TGTGCCAGTAAGCGACAGGTGGGCCCAAATTCACCCCTCCACTTT. Amino acids: CASKRQVGPNSPLHF.

This clone turned up a few times. This chain connects TRBV9 to TRBJ2-1; possible D gene TRBD2, 6 bases. The CDR3 runs 16 residues. The germline gives CDR1 SGDLS, CDR2 YYNGEE. Trimming stripped 0 bases from V and 3 bases from J, with 13 bases between. The CDR3 spells CASSVGRDGYYNEQFF. The CDR3 bases are TGTGCCAGCAGCGTAGGGCGGGACGGGTACTACAATGAGCAGTTCTTC.

The chain carries TRBV2 and TRBJ2-5; tentative D call: TRBD2 (5 bases). Germline CDR1 SNHLY, CDR2 FYNNEI. V was cut by 11 bases and J by 4 bases, with 26 bases left in between. This CDR3 has 16 amino acids. The CDR3 reads CASQRQRMELGETQYF. DNA of the CDR3: TGTGCCTCCCAACGTCAGCGGATGGAGCTGGGAGAGACCCAGTACTTC.

This rearrangement joins TRBV7-2 to TRBJ2-7; 8 positions agree with TRBD2. The CDR3 is 16 amino acids. In germline, CDR1 is SGHTA, CDR2 FQGNSA. V shed 5 bases and J 9 bases; nucleotides not matched to a gene: 18. The CDR3 spells CASSLNHPGLEGRQYF. The CDR3 DNA is TGTGCCAGCAGCCTAAACCATCCGGGACTAGAAGGGCGGCAGTACTTC.

This clone is a singleton in its sample. This chain joins TRBV11-2 and TRBJ2-3, with D possibly matching TRBD2 (5 bases). V lost 6 bases, J lost 5 bases, and 15 bases lay in between. The germline V gene has CDR1 SGHAT and CDR2 FQNNGV. This CDR3 is built from 14 residues. This chain's CDR3 is CASRGLAAGDTQYF. As DNA, the CDR3 is TGTGCCAGCAGAGGGCTAGCCGCTGGAGATACGCAGTATTTT.

The genes are TRBV7-2 and TRBJ2-1; D might be TRBD2 (7 bases). Germline V CDR1 and CDR2: SGHTA, FQGNSA. V was pared by 0 bases and J by 4 bases, with 10 bases between. This CDR3 spans 15 amino acids. CDR3 region: CASSLAGGRYNEQFF. The CDR3 region has the DNA TGTGCCAGCAGCTTAGCGGGGGGGCGTTACAATGAGCAGTTCTTC.

This sequence joins TRBV5-8 and TRBJ1-3, with 7 bases aligning to TRBD1. CDR3 length: 18 residues. Germline-derived CDR1 and CDR2 are SGHTS and YDEGEE. Trimming took 7 bases from V and 4 from J; bases not matched to a gene: 20. CDR3 region: CASRLSPGRGRSGNTIYF. As DNA, the CDR3 is TGTGCCAGCCGCCTTAGCCCCGGGAGGGGGCGATCCGGAAACACCATATATTTT.

This clone has more than one count but fewer than ten. In nucleotides, the CDR3 is TGTGCCAGCAGGAACGGGGCAAACACCGGGGAGCTGTTTTTT. Its protein product is CASRNGANTGELFF. The chain employs TRBV2 and TRBJ2-2; perhaps D is TRBD1 or TRBD2 (5 bases each). Germline CDR1 is SNHLY and CDR2 is FYNNEI. The ends were cut back, 6 bases at V and 2 bases at J, with 10 bases in the middle. The CDR3 covers 14 residues.

The chain recombines TRBV15 with TRBJ2-1; no clear D gene. From germline, CDR1 is LNHNV and CDR2 YYDKDF (reference sequence). Trimming took 2 bases from V and 10 from J, leaving 9 bases between them. The CDR3 is 12 amino acids. CDR3: CATSRPYSEQFF. CDR3 DNA: TGTGCCACCAGCAGACCTTATTCCGAGCAGTTCTTC.

The chain couples TRBV27 to TRBJ2-7; perhaps D is TRBD1 or TRBD2 (5 bases each). The V end lost 5 bases, the J end lost 3 bases, and 14 bases lay between the germline ends. This CDR3 comprises 14 residues. Per germline, CDR1 MNHEY and CDR2 SMNVEV (reference sequence). CDR3 nucleotide sequence: TGTGCCAGCAGTCGGGGAACTACAGGCTACGAGCAGTACTTC. This sequence encodes CASSRGTTGYEQYF.

This chain joins TRBV19 and TRBJ1-6; no reliable D call. CDR1 is LNHDA and CDR2 is SQIVND in the germline V gene (reference sequence). The germline V and J ends were trimmed by 6 bases and 8 bases, with 8 bases remaining between them. The CDR3 totals 12 residues. The CDR3 DNA follows: TGTGCCAGTAGGGGGTGGGATTCACCCCTCCACTTT. Translated: CASRGWDSPLHF.

The J gene is TRBJ2-7, the V gene TRBV7-9; 9 bases are shared with TRBD1. V lost 6 bases and J lost 5; bases outside the gene matches: 8. Germline V lookup: CDR1 SEHNR, CDR2 FQNEAQ (reference sequence). The length of the CDR3 is 14 residues. The CDR3 region has the DNA TGTGCCAGCAGACGTGGACAGGGGTGGGACGAGCAGTACTTC. Translated: CASRRGQGWDEQYF. Together with reference TRBV7-9 and TRBJ2-7, the CDR3 gives the full variable domain: DTGVSQNPRHKITKRGQNVTFRCDPISEHNRLYWYRQTLGQGPEFLTYFQNEAQLEKSRLLSDRFSAERPKGSFSTLEIQRTEQGDSAMYLCASRRGQGWDEQYFGPGTRLTVT.

This chain's CDR3 is CASSQERGRNTGELFF. CDR3 bases: TGCGCCAGCAGCCAAGAAAGGGGTCGGAACACCGGGGAGCTGTTTTTT. V usage is TRBV4-3 and J usage is TRBJ2-2; D is perhaps TRBD1 (5 bases). V was pared by 0 bases and J by 1 base, with 9 bases between. The CDR3 consists of 16 residues. In germline, CDR1 is LGHNA, CDR2 YSLEER.

This chain connects TRBV18 to TRBJ2-2, with D uncertain. The ends were cut back, 4 bases at V and 2 bases at J, with 5 bases in the middle. The CDR3 runs 13 residues. Germline lookup yields CDR1 KGHSH and CDR2 LQKENI. The DNA for the CDR3 is TGTGCCAGCTCACTTACAAACACCGGGGAGCTGTTTTTT. It yields the protein CASSLTNTGELFF.

The chain is built from TRBV19 and TRBJ1-5; a possible D gene is TRBD1 (6 bases). CDR3 length equals 13 residues. The germline gives CDR1 LNHDA, CDR2 SQIVND (reference sequence). V was shortened by 8 bases and J by 9 bases, with 17 bases between the two germline ends. The CDR3: CASGGGSLWPQHF. The DNA for the CDR3 is TGTGCCAGTGGAGGGGGGTCATTGTGGCCCCAGCATTTT.

The chain links TRBV18 to TRBJ2-3, with 8 bases aligning to TRBD2. V was pared by 6 bases and J by 3 bases, with 11 bases of the junction left unmatched. CDR1 is KGHSH, CDR2 LQKENI, per germline. CDR3 size: 16 residues. Here the CDR3 reads CASSPTAAGGTDTQYF. CDR3 bases: TGTGCCAGCTCTCCCACGGCCGCGGGGGGTACAGATACGCAGTATTTT.

This clone was recorded only once. The chain employs TRBV27 and TRBJ2-2; a weak D match, TRBD2 (6 bases). Germline values: CDR1 MNHEY, CDR2 SMNVEV (reference sequence). V shed 2 bases and J shed 8 bases, with 27 bases lying between them. The CDR3 sequence is 19 residues long. The CDR3 loop reads CASSLERTILEHRSGELFF. CDR3 nucleotides: TGTGCCAGCAGTTTAGAGAGGACTATACTCGAACACCGGTCAGGGGAGCTGTTTTTT.

The genes are TRBV7-2 and TRBJ1-1, with 9 bases fitting TRBD1. The CDR3 contains 14 residues. J gave up 5 bases and V 5 bases, and 6 bases lay outside the gene matches. CDR1 and CDR2 from the germline V gene are SGHTA and FQGNSA. The CDR3 protein is CASSQQGAGTEAFF. Here the CDR3 DNA reads TGTGCCAGCAGCCAACAGGGGGCGGGAACTGAAGCTTTCTTT. Using reference TRBV7-2 and TRBJ1-1 for the parts outside the CDR3, the full variable domain is GAGVSQSPSNKVTEKGKDVELRCDPISGHTALYWYRQSLGQGLEFLIYFQGNSAPDKSGLPSDRFSAERTGGSVSTLTIQRTQQEDSAVYLCASSQQGAGTEAFFGQGTRLTVV.

The chain combines TRBV27 with TRBJ1-3; TRBD1 might be the D (5 bases). Germline loops: CDR1 MNHEY, CDR2 SMNVEV (reference sequence). The CDR3 contains 18 residues. Trimming left V 0 bases short and J 1 base short, with 16 bases between. The CDR3 nucleotides are TGTGCCAGCAGTTTATCCTCGGTTGGAGGGGAATCTGGAAACACCATATATTTT. The encoded protein is CASSLSSVGGESGNTIYF.

This rearrangement joins TRBV7-8 to TRBJ1-5; no definite D call. The CDR3 totals 14 residues. The V and J ends lost 8 bases and 2 bases respectively, with 13 bases between them. Germline CDR1 and CDR2: SGHVS and FQNEAQ. The CDR3 DNA reads as TGTGCCAGCTCGAAATGGTGGGGCAATCAGCCCCAGCATTTT. This sequence encodes CASSKWWGNQPQHF. Together with reference TRBV7-8 and TRBJ1-5, the CDR3 gives the full variable domain: GAGVSQSPRYKVAKRGQDVALRCDPISGHVSLFWYQQALGQGPEFLTYFQNEAQLDKSGLPSDRFFAERPEGSVSTLKIQRTQQEDSAVYLCASSKWWGNQPQHFGDGTRLSIL.

Only a few counts were recorded for this clone. This chain connects TRBV11-3 to TRBJ2-2; TRBD1 aligns across 8 bases. This CDR3 spans 16 amino acids. Germline V gene sequence: CDR1 SGHNT, CDR2 YENEEA. Trimming at V came to 5 bases and at J to 3 bases, leaving 8 bases not matched to a gene. The CDR3 DNA reads TGTGCCAGCAGCCCCCGGACAGGGTCGGACACCGGGGAGCTGTTTTTT. Protein: CASSPRTGSDTGELFF. The entire variable domain, with the rest obtained from reference TRBV11-3 and TRBJ2-2, is as follows: EAGVVQSPRYKIIEKKQPVAFWCNPISGHNTLYWYLQNLGQGPELLIRYENEEAVDDSQLPKDRFSAERLKGVDSTLKIQPAELGDSAVYLCASSPRTGSDTGELFFGEGSRLTVL.